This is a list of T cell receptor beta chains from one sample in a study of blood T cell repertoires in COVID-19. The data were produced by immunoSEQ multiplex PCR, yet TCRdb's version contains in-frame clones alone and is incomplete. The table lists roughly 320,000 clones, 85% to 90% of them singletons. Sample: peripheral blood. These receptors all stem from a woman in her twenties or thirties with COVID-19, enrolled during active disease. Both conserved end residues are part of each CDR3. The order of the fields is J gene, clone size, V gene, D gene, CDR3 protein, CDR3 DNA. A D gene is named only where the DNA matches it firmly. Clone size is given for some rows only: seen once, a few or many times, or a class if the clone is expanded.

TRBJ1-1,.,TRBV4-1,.,CASSPPVITNTEAFF,TGCGCCAGCAGCCCCCCGGTGATCACGAACACTGAAGCTTTCTTT
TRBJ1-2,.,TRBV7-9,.,CASSLGSRNYGYTF,TGTGCCAGCAGCTTGGGCAGTCGTAACTATGGCTACACCTTC
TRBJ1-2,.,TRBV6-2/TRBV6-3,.,CASSYSERGGYTF,TGTGCCAGCAGTTACTCGGAAAGGGGCGGCTACACCTTC
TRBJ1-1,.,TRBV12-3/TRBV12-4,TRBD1,CATSRDRNTEAFF,TGTGCCACCTCCCGGGACAGGAACACTGAAGCTTTCTTT
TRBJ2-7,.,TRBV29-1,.,CSVRGNSHSYEQYF,TGCAGCGTTCGAGGGAACAGTCATTCCTACGAGCAGTACTTC
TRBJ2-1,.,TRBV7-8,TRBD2,CASSPGRDEQFF,TGTGCCAGCAGCCCCGGGAGGGATGAGCAGTTCTTC
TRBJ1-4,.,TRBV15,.,CATSRVGGKEKLFF,TGTGCCACCAGCAGAGTCGGCGGAAAGGAAAAACTGTTTTTT
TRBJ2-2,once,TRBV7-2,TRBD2,CASSLSGGENTGELFF,TGTGCCAGCAGCCTTAGCGGGGGGGAGAACACCGGGGAGCTGTTTTTT
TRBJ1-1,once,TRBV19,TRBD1,CASSIGDRGSPSTFEAFF,TGTGCCAGTAGTATTGGGGACAGGGGTTCCCCTTCCACCTTTGAAGCTTTCTTT
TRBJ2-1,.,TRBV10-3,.,CAPDICDEQFF,TGTGCCCCCGACATCTGCGATGAGCAGTTCTTC
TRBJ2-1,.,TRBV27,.,CASPYPNEQFF,TGTGCCAGCCCCTATCCCAATGAGCAGTTCTTC
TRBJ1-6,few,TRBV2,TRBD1,CAGRTGRNSPLHF,TGTGCCGGGCGGACAGGGCGGAATTCACCCCTCCACTTT
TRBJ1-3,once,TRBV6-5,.,CASSGGLGGNTIYF,TGTGCCAGCAGCGGGGGGCTCGGTGGAAACACCATATATTTT
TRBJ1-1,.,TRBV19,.,CASSIGPFSPNTEAFF,TGTGCCAGTAGTATAGGGCCCTTTTCACCTAACACTGAAGCTTTCTTT
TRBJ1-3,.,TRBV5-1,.,CASSSGVSGNTIYF,TGCGCCAGCAGCTCGGGAGTCTCTGGAAACACCATATATTTT
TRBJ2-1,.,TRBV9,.,CASSAPGEQEQFF,TGTGCCAGCAGCGCGCCAGGGGAGCAGGAGCAGTTCTTC
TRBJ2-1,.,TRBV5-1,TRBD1,CASSFLAPGQGVRGEQFF,TGCGCCAGCAGCTTTCTAGCGCCGGGACAGGGGGTAAGGGGCGAGCAGTTCTTC
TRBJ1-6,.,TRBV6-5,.,CASSYGFRVNSPLHF,TGTGCCAGCAGTTACGGGTTCAGGGTAAATTCACCCCTCCACTTT
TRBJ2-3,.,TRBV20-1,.,CSASSAGSITDTQYF,TGCAGTGCTAGTTCTGCAGGGTCGATCACAGATACGCAGTATTTT
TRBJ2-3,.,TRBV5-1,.,CASSLSRTVRVDTQYF,TGCGCCAGCAGCTTATCGCGAACAGTGAGGGTAGATACGCAGTATTTT
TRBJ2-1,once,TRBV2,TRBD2,CASRASGGNEQFF,TGTGCCAGCAGGGCTAGCGGGGGCAATGAGCAGTTCTTC
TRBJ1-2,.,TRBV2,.,CASRAVSYTF,TGTGCCAGCAGGGCGGTGAGCTACACCTTC
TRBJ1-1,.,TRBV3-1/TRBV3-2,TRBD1,CASRSRQGATEAFF,TGTGCCAGCAGATCACGACAGGGGGCGACTGAAGCTTTCTTT
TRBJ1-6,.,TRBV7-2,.,CASTSWGDNSPLHF,TGTGCCAGCACCTCATGGGGCGATAATTCACCCCTCCACTTT
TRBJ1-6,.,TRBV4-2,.,CASSREDSSNSPLHF,TGTGCCAGCAGCCGCGAGGACAGTTCTAATTCACCCCTCCACTTT
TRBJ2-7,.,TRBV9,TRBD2,CASSPRGGPTQQYF,TGTGCCAGCAGCCCGCGGGGGGGCCCTACGCAGCAGTACTTC
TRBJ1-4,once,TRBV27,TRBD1,CASSPWDRINEKLFF,TGTGCCAGCAGTCCGTGGGACAGGATTAATGAAAAACTGTTTTTT
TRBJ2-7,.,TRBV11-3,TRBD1,CASSLATGTGIYEQYF,TGTGCCAGCAGCTTAGCCACCGGGACAGGGATCTACGAGCAGTACTTC
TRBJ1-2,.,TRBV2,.,CASARGLIYGYTF,TGTGCCAGCGCGCGTGGGCTAATCTATGGCTACACCTTC
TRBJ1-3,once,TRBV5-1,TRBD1,CASSFGDSFSGNTIYF,TGCGCCAGCAGCTTTGGGGACAGCTTCTCTGGAAACACCATATATTTT
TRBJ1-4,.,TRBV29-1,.,CSVGGGTNEKLFF,TGCAGCGTGGGTGGAGGGACTAATGAAAAACTGTTTTTT
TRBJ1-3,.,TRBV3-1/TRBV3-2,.,CASSQVYVSDTIYF,TGTGCCAGCAGCCAAGTATACGTATCAGACACCATATATTTT
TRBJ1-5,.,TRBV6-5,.,CASSPPVGWNQPQHF,TGTGCCAGCAGTCCCCCGGTCGGGTGGAATCAGCCCCAGCATTTT
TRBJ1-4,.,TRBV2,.,CASSEERGGTNEKLFF,TGTGCCAGCAGTGAAGAAAGGGGGGGAACTAATGAAAAACTGTTTTTT
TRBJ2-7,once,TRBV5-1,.,CASSFDSSYEQYF,TGCGCCAGCAGCTTTGACAGTTCCTACGAGCAGTACTTC
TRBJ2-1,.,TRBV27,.,CASSLSPEYNEQFF,TGTGCCAGCAGTTTGTCCCCAGAATACAATGAGCAGTTCTTC
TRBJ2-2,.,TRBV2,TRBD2,CASSPSGGGTGELFF,TGTGCCAGCAGCCCTAGCGGGGGGGGTACCGGGGAGCTGTTTTTT
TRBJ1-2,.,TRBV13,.,CASSTRQTWGYGYTF,TGTGCCAGCAGCACAAGACAGACTTGGGGCTATGGCTACACCTTC
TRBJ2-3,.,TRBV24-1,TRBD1,CATSDLGQGWRDTQYF,TGTGCCACCAGTGATTTAGGACAGGGTTGGAGAGATACGCAGTATTTT
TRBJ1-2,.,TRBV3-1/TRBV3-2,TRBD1,CASSQDFLTGIGGYTF,TGTGCCAGCAGCCAAGATTTCCTGACAGGGATCGGTGGCTACACCTTC
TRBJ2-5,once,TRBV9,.,CASSARAGETQYF,TGTGCCAGCAGCGCCAGGGCCGGGGAGACCCAGTACTTC